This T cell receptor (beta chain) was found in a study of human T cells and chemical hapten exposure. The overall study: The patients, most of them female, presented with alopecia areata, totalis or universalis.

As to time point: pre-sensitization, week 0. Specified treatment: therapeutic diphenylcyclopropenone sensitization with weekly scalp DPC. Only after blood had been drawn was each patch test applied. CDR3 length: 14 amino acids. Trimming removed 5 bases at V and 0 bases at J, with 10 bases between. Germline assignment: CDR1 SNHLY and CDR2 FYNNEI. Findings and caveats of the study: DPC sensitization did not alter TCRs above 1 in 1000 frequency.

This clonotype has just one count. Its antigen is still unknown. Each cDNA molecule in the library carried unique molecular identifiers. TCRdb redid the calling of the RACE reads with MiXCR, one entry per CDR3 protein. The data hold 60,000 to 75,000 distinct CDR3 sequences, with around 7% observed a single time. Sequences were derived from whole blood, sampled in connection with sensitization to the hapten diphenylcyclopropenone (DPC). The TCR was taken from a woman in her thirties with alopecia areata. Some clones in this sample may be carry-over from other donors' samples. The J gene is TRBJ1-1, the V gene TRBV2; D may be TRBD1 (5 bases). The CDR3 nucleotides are TGTGCCAGCAGTCGACAGCTCATGAACACTGAAGCTTTCTTT. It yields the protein CASSRQLMNTEAFF.